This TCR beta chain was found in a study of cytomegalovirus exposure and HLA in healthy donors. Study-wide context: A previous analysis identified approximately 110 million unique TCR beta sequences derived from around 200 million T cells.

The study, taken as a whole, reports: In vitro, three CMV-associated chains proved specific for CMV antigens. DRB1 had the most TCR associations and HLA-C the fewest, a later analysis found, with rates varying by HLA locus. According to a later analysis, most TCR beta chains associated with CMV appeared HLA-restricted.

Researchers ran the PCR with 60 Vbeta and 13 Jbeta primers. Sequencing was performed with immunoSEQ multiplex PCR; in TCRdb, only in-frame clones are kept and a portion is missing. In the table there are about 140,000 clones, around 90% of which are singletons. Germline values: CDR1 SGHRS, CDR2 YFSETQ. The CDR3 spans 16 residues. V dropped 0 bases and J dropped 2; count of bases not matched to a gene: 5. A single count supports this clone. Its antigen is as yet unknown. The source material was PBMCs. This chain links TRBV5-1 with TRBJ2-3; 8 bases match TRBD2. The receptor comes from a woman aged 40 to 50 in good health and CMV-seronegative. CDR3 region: CASSLVASGPTDTQYF. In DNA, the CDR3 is TGCGCCAGCAGCTTGGTGGCTAGCGGGCCCACAGATACGCAGTATTTT.